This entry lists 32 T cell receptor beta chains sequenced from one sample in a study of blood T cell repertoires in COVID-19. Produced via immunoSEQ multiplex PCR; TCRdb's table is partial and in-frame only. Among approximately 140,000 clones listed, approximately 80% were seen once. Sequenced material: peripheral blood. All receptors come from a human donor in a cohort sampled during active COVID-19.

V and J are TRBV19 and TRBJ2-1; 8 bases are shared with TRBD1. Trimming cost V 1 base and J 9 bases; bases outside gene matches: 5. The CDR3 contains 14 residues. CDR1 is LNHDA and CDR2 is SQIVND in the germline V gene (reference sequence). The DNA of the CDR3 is TGTGCCAGTAGTATAGGGACAGGGTCTCTTGAGCAGTTCTTC. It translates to CASSIGTGSLEQFF. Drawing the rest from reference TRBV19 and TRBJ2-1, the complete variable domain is DGGITQSPKYLFRKEGQNVTLSCEQNLNHDAMYWYRQDPGQGLRLIYYSQIVNDFQKGDIAEGYSVSREKKESFPLTVTSAQKNPTAFYLCASSIGTGSLEQFFGPGTRLTVL.

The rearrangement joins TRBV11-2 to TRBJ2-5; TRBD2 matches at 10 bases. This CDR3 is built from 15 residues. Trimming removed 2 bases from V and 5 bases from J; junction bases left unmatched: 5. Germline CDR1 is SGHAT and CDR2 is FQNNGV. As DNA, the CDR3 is TGTGCCAGCAGCTTAAGCGGGGGGGCGAGTGAGACCCAGTACTTC. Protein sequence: CASSLSGGASETQYF. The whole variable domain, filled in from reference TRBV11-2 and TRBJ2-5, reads EAGVAQSPRYKIIEKRQSVAFWCNPISGHATLYWYQQILGQGPKLLIQFQNNGVVDDSQLPKDRFSAERLKGVDSTLKIQPAKLEDSAVYLCASSLSGGASETQYFGPGTRLLVL.

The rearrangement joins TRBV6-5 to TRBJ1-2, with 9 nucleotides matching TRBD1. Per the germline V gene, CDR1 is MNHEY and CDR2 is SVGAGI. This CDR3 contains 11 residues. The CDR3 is CSTGTGYGYTF. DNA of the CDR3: TGTTCAACCGGGACAGGGTATGGCTACACCTTC.

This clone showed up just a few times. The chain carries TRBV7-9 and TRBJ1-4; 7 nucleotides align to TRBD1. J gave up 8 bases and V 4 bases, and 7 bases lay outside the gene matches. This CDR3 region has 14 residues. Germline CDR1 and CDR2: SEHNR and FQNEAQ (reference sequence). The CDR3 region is CASSSRGQGEKLFF. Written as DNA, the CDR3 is TGTGCCAGCAGCTCGAGGGGGCAAGGAGAAAAACTGTTTTTT.

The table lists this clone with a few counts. CDR3 in DNA: TGTGCCAGCAGTTGGGAGGACTATGGCTACACCTTC. Translating gives CASSWEDYGYTF. The chain links TRBV12-3 or TRBV12-4 to TRBJ1-2; D remains unclear. The CDR3 extends over 12 amino acids. Trimming took 4 bases from V and 3 from J, leaving 6 bases between them.

As DNA, the CDR3 is TGTGCCAGCAGTTACTCAATACAGGGCTACTATGGCTACACCTTC. Its protein is CASSYSIQGYYGYTF. This chain links TRBV6-5 with TRBJ1-2; D possibly corresponds to TRBD1 (6 bases). This CDR3 contains 15 residues. Per the germline V gene, CDR1 is MNHEY and CDR2 is SVGAGI. Trimming took off 0 bases at V and 3 bases at J, with 11 bases between the two ends.

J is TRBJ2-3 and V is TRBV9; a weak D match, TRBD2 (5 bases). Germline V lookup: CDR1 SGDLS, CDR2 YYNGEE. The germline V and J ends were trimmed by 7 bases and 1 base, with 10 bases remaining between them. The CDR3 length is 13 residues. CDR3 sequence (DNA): TGTGCCAGCCGAGGGTTCGGCACAGATACGCAGTATTTT. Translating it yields CASRGFGTDTQYF.

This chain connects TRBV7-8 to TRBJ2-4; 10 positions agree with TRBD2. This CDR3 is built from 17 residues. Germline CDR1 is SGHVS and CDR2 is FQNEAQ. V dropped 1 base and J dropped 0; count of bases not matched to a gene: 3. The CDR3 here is CASSLGGLAAAKNIQYF. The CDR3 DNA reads TGTGCCAGCAGCTTAGGAGGACTAGCGGCAGCCAAAAACATTCAGTACTTC.

The CDR3 is CASSLNIPYEQYF. The CDR3 bases are TGTGCCAGCAGTTTGAACATTCCCTACGAGCAGTACTTC. V is TRBV28 and J is TRBJ2-7; D gene unclear. Germline V gene lookup returns CDR1 MDHEN and CDR2 SYDVKM. Trimming removed 3 bases at V and 2 bases at J, with 8 bases between. The CDR3 consists of 13 residues.

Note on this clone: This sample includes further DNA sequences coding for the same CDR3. The CDR3 sequence is CASSPNRGQETQYF. The CDR3 nucleotides read TGTGCCAGCAGCCCCAACCGGGGGCAAGAGACCCAGTACTTC. The J gene is TRBJ2-5, the V gene TRBV7-2; possibly TRBD2 for D (6 bases). CDR1 and CDR2 (germline): SGHTA, FQGNSA. This CDR3 comprises 14 residues. Trimming pared 5 bases from V and 2 bases from J, leaving 12 bases between.

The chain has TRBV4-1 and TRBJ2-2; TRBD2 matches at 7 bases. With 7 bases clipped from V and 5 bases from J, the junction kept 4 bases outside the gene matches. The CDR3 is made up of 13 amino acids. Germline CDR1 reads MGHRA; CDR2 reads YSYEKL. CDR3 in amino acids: CASNLAETGELFF. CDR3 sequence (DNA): TGCGCCAGCAACCTAGCGGAGACCGGGGAGCTGTTTTTT.

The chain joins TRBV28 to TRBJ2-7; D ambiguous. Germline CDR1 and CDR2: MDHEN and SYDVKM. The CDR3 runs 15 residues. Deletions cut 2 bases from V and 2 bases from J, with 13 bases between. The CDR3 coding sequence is TGTGCCAGCAGTTTAGTGACCCTAGGCCCCTACGAGCAGTACTTC. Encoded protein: CASSLVTLGPYEQYF.

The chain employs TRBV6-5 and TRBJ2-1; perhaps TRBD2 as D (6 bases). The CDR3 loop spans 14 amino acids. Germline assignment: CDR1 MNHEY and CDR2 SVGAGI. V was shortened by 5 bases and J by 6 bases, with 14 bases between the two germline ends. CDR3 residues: CASSLDPTSNEQFF. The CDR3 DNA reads TGTGCCAGCAGTCTCGACCCGACTAGCAATGAGCAGTTCTTC.

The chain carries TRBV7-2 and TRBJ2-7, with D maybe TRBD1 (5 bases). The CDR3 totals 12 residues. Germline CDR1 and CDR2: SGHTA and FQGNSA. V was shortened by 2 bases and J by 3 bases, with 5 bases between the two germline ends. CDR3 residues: CASSLQGYEQYF. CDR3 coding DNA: TGTGCCAGCAGCTTACAGGGCTACGAGCAGTACTTC.

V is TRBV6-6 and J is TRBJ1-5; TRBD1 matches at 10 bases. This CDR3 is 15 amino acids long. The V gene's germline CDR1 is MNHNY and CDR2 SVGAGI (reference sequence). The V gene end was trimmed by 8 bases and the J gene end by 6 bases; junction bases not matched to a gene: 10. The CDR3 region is CASQERDRGFQPQHF. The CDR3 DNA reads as TGTGCCAGCCAGGAAAGGGACAGGGGATTTCAGCCCCAGCATTTT.

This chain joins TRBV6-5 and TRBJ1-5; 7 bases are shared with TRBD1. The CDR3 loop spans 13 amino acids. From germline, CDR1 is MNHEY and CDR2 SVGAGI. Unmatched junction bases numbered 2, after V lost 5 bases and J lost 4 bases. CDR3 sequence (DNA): TGTGCCAGCAGTCGACAGGGAAATCAGCCCCAGCATTTT. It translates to CASSRQGNQPQHF.

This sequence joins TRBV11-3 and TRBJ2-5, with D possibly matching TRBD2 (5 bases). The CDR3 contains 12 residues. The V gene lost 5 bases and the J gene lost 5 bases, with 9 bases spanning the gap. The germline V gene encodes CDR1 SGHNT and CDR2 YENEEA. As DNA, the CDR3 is TGTGCCAGCAGCCCCGAGGGTGAGACCCAGTACTTC. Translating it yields CASSPEGETQYF.

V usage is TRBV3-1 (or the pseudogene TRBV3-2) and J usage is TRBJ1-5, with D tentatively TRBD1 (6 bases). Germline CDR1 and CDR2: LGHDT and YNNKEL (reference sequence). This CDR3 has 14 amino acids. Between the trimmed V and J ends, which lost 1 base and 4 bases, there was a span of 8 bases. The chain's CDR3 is CASSQGTDNQPQHF. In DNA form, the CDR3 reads TGTGCCAGCAGCCAAGGGACAGATAATCAGCCCCAGCATTTT.

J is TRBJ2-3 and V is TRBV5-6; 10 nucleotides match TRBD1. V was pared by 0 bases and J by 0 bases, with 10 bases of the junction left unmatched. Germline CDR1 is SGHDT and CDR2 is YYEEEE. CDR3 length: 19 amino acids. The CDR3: CASSLEWDRGSDSTDTQYF. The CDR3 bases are TGTGCCAGCAGCTTGGAATGGGACAGGGGAAGTGATAGCACAGATACGCAGTATTTT.

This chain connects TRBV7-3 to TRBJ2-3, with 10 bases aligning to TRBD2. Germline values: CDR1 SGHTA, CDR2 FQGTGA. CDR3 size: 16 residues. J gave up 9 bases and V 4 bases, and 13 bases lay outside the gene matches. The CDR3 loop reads CASSSRASGGGGTQYF. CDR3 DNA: TGTGCCAGCAGCTCCCGAGCTAGCGGGGGTGGGGGAACGCAGTATTTT.

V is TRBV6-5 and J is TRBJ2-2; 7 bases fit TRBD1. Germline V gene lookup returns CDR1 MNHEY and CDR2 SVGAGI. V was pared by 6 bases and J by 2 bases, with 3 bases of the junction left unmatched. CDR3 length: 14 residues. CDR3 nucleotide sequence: TGTGCCAGCAGCAGGGACAGAAACACCGGGGAGCTGTTTTTT. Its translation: CASSRDRNTGELFF.

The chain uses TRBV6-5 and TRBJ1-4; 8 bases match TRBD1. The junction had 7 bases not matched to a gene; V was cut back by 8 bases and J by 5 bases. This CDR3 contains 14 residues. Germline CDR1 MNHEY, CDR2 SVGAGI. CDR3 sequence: CASRTGINNEKLFF. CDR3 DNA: TGTGCCAGCCGGACAGGGATAAACAATGAAAAACTGTTTTTT.

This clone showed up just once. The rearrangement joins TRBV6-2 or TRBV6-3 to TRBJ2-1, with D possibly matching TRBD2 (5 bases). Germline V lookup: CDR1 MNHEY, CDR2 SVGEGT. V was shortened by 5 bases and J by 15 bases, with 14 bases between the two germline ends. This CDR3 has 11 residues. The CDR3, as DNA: TGTGCCAGCAGTGCGACGGGAATCGGGTTCTTC. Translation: CASSATGIGFF.

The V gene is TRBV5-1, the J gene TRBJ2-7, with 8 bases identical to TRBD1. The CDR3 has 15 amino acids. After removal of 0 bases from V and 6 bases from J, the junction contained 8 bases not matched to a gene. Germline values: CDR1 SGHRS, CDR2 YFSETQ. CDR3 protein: CASSLEGRGPFEQYF. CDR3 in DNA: TGCGCCAGCAGCTTGGAAGGCAGGGGGCCGTTCGAGCAGTACTTC.

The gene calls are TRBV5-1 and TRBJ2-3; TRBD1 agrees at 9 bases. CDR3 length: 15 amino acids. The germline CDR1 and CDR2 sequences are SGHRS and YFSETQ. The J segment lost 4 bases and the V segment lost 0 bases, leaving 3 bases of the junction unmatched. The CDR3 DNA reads TGCGCCAGCAGCTTGGAGGGACAGGGTGCAGATACGCAGTATTTT. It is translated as CASSLEGQGADTQYF.

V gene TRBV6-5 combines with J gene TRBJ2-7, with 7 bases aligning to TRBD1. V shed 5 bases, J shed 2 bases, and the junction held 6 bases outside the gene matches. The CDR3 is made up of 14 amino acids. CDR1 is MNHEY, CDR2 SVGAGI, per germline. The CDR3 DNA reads TGTGCCAGCAGTACAACAGGGGTCCCCTACGAGCAGTACTTC. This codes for CASSTTGVPYEQYF.

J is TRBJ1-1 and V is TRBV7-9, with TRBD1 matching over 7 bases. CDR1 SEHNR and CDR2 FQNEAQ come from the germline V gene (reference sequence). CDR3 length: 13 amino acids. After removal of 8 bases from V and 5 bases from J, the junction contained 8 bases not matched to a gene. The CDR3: CASRPQGSTEAFF. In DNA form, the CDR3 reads TGTGCCAGCCGCCCACAGGGGTCGACTGAAGCTTTCTTT. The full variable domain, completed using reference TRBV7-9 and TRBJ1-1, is DTGVSQNPRHKITKRGQNVTFRCDPISEHNRLYWYRQTLGQGPEFLTYFQNEAQLEKSRLLSDRFSAERPKGSFSTLEIQRTEQGDSAMYLCASRPQGSTEAFFGQGTRLTVV.

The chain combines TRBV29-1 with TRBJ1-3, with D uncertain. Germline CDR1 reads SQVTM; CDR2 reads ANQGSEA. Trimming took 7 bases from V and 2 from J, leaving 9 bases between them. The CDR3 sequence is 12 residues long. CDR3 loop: CSGSMTGNTIYF. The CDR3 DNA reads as TGCAGCGGATCTATGACTGGAAACACCATATATTTT.

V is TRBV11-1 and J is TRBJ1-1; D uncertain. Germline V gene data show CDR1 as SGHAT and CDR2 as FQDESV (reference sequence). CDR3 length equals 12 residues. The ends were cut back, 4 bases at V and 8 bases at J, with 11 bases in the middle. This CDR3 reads CASSSNGKEAFF. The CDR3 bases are TGTGCCAGCAGCTCTAACGGTAAAGAAGCTTTCTTT.

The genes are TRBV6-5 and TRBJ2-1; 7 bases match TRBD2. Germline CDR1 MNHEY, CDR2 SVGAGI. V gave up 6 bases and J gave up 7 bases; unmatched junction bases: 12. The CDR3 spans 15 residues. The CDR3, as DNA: TGTGCCAGCAGAGCTCCATGGGGGGGACGGAATGAGCAGTTCTTC. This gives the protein CASRAPWGGRNEQFF.

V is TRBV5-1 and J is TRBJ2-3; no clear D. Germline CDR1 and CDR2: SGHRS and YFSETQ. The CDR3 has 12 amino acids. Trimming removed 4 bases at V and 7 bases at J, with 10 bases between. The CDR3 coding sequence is TGCGCCAGCAGCCCATCCGGGTATACGCAGTATTTT. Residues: CASSPSGYTQYF.

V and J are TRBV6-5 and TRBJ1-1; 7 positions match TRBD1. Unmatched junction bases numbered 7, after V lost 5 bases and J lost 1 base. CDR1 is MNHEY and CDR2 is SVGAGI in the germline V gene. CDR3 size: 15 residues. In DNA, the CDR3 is TGTGCCAGCAGTAACACAGGGGTTGGGAACACTGAAGCTTTCTTT. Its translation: CASSNTGVGNTEAFF.